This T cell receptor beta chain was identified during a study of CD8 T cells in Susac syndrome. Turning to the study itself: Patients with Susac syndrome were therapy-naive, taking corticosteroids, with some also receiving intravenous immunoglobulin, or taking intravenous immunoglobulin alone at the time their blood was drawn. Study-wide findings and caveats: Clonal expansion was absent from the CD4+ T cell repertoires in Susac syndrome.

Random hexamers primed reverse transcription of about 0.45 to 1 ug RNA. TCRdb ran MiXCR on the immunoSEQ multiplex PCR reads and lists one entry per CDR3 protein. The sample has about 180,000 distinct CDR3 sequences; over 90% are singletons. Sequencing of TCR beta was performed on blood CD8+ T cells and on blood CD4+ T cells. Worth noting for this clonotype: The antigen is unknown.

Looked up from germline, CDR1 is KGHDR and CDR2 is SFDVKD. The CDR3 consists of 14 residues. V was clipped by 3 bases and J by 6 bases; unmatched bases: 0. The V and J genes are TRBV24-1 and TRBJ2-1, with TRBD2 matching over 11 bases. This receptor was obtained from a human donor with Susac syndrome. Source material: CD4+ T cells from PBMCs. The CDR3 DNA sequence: TGTGCCACCAGTGATACTAGCGGGAGCAATGAGCAGTTCTTC. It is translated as CATSDTSGSNEQFF.